The clone carrying this T cell receptor (beta chain) turned up a few times. Its matching antigen is unknown. The whole isolated RNA underwent reverse transcription, so sequencing captured expressed TCRB transcripts. Clones were read by immunoSEQ multiplex PCR, and TCRdb kept only the in-frame ones, dropping some. The sample carries 500,000 to 800,000 clones, 9.5% to 15% recorded once. This record comes from a study of beta chain features in type 1 diabetes. Overall study results and limits: Within each of all four CD4+ subsets, Type 1 diabetes patients had TCRB CDR3s that were moderately but significantly shorter.

Trimming cost V 2 bases and J 7 bases, with 17 bases left between them. The CDR3 loop spans 15 amino acids. The germline gives CDR1 MNHEY, CDR2 SMNVEV (reference sequence). The gene calls are TRBV27 and TRBJ1-2, with D possibly being TRBD1 (5 bases). The specimen sequenced was naive CD4+ T cells from blood. The receptor was isolated from a man between 25 and 39 years old with type 1 diabetes. CDR3 sequence: CASSLEAGPTSGYTF. CDR3 nucleotide sequence: TGTGCCAGCAGTTTAGAGGCAGGGCCTACATCTGGCTACACCTTC.